These 4 T cell receptor beta chains originate from one sample sequenced in a study of cytomegalovirus exposure and HLA in healthy donors. PCR amplification relied on 60 Vbeta primers (plus 13 Jbeta primers). Assay: immunoSEQ multiplex PCR; the TCRdb copy retains only in-frame clones and omits some. The data show approximately 190,000 clones, 70% to 80% seen once. The sequencing input was PBMCs. These receptors all come from a woman in her thirties in good health and CMV-seropositive.

The chain has TRBV21-1 and TRBJ1-5. TRBV21-1 represents a pseudogene. This CDR3 comprises 17 residues. CDR3 loop: CASSKAREEDSNQPQHF. CDR3 in DNA: TGTGCCAGCAGCAAAGCGCGCGAGGAAGATAGCAATCAGCCCCAGCATTTT.

This rearrangement joins TRBV6-1 to TRBJ1-1; D may be TRBD1 (5 bases). The CDR3 spans 17 residues. The V and J ends lost 2 bases and 0 bases respectively, with 16 bases between them. Looked up from germline, CDR1 is MNHNS and CDR2 is SASEGT. The CDR3 reads CASSEWGGGGMNTEAFF. The CDR3 DNA reads as TGTGCCAGCAGTGAATGGGGTGGCGGGGGGATGAACACTGAAGCTTTCTTT.

This sequence joins TRBV28 and TRBJ1-4; D gene ambiguous. V lost 6 bases and J 7 bases, leaving 15 bases between the germline ends. The CDR3 loop spans 14 amino acids. Germline V CDR1 and CDR2: MDHEN, SYDVKM. The CDR3 DNA is TGTGCCAGCAGGGAAACCGGGTTCCCTGAAAAACTGTTTTTT. It yields the protein CASRETGFPEKLFF.

The rearrangement uses TRBV30 and TRBJ1-5; 12 nucleotides align to TRBD1. CDR1 GTSNPN and CDR2 SVGIG come from the germline V gene (reference sequence). The CDR3 is made up of 15 amino acids. Losses at the gene ends were 3 bases for V and 6 bases for J; bases not matched to a gene: 6. Here the CDR3 reads CAWSSGTGGFQPQHF. CDR3 coding DNA: TGTGCCTGGAGCTCCGGGACAGGGGGCTTTCAGCCCCAGCATTTT.